These 28 T cell receptor beta chains were all obtained from the same sample, sequenced in a study of blood T cell repertoires in COVID-19. The assay was immunoSEQ multiplex PCR, and TCRdb's table has in-frame clones only and misses some. Seen here are 360,000 or so clones, around 90% observed once, and the top ten hold about 6.5%. What was sequenced was peripheral blood. Receptors were obtained from a man aged 18 to 35 with active or convalescent COVID-19.

The chain has TRBV9 and TRBJ2-2, with a possible D match to TRBD2 (6 bases). Trimming left V 3 bases short and J 4 bases short, with 22 bases between. This CDR3 contains 18 residues. CDR1 SGDLS and CDR2 YYNGEE come from the germline V gene. The CDR3 DNA is TGTGCCAGCAGCGCCCCAGACGGGACTTCCTATTCCACCGGGGAGCTGTTTTTT. It is translated as CASSAPDGTSYSTGELFF.

V usage is TRBV28 and J usage is TRBJ2-7, with TRBD1 matching over 7 bases. The CDR3 contains 13 residues. Germline assignment: CDR1 MDHEN and CDR2 SYDVKM. The ends lost 6 bases at V and 3 bases at J; junction bases unmatched: 5. CDR3 amino acids: CASRPQGRYEQYF. The DNA for the CDR3 is TGTGCCAGCAGACCACAGGGGCGCTACGAGCAGTACTTC.

The rearrangement links TRBV27 to TRBJ2-7, with 11 bases lining up with TRBD2. CDR1 MNHEY and CDR2 SMNVEV come from the germline V gene (reference sequence). V shed 0 bases and J 7 bases; nucleotides not matched to a gene: 5. The CDR3 sequence is 15 residues long. The CDR3 loop reads CASSLSLAGGYEQYF. For the CDR3, the DNA is TGTGCCAGCAGTTTATCTTTAGCGGGAGGGTATGAGCAGTACTTC.

The chain couples TRBV27 to TRBJ1-5, with D unclear. Trimming stripped 4 bases from V and 5 bases from J, with 12 bases between. Germline CDR1 reads MNHEY; CDR2 reads SMNVEV (reference sequence). The CDR3 is 14 amino acids. The CDR3 DNA is TGTGCCAGCAGTTCAGGCTGGGAGGATCAGCCCCAGCATTTT. It encodes CASSSGWEDQPQHF.

The rearrangement joins TRBV28 to TRBJ2-3, with TRBD2 matching over 8 bases. The germline V gene encodes CDR1 MDHEN and CDR2 SYDVKM. V shed 8 bases and J 6 bases; nucleotides not matched to a gene: 10. The CDR3 is 14 residues long. The CDR3 DNA reads TGTGCCAGCGGGACTAGTACAAGGGTGGATACGCAGTATTTT. Encoded protein: CASGTSTRVDTQYF.

The V call is TRBV5-6, the J call TRBJ2-2, with a weak D call TRBD2 (6 bases). Trimming stripped 3 bases from V and 4 bases from J, with 10 bases between. Germline V gives CDR1 SGHDT, CDR2 YYEEEE. The CDR3 spans 14 residues. CDR3 residues: CASSSGGLTGELFF. The CDR3 DNA follows: TGTGCCAGCAGCTCCGGGGGTCTCACCGGGGAGCTGTTTTTT.

This clone appeared once. The rearrangement uses TRBV6-6 and TRBJ2-1, with D maybe TRBD2 (6 bases). The CDR3 loop spans 15 amino acids. Germline-derived CDR1 and CDR2 are MNHNY and SVGAGI (reference sequence). Trimming removed 2 bases from V and 5 bases from J, with 13 bases in between. CDR3 loop: CASSYQGLQHNEQFF. The CDR3, as DNA: TGTGCCAGCAGTTACCAGGGACTCCAACACAATGAGCAGTTCTTC.

On this clone: Other DNA sequences of this sample code for an identical CDR3. The genes are TRBV6-2 or TRBV6-3 and TRBJ2-7, with TRBD2 matching over 7 bases. CDR1 is MNHEY and CDR2 is SVGEGT in the germline V gene. V lost 2 bases and J lost 0; bases outside the gene matches: 4. The CDR3 spans 15 residues. CDR3 in amino acids: CASSYRGGSSYEQYF. The CDR3 bases are TGTGCCAGCAGTTACCGTGGCGGGAGCTCCTACGAGCAGTACTTC.

The chain is built from TRBV28 and TRBJ1-1, with 9 bases identical to TRBD1. CDR3 length: 15 amino acids. In germline, CDR1 is MDHEN, CDR2 SYDVKM. Trimming cost V 5 bases and J 4 bases; bases outside gene matches: 8. The CDR3 DNA is TGTGCCAGCAGTGGGACAGGGATGACGAGCACTGAAGCTTTCTTT. Translating it yields CASSGTGMTSTEAFF.

The chain combines TRBV2 with TRBJ1-4; D unclear. The V gene's germline CDR1 is SNHLY and CDR2 FYNNEI. CDR3 length equals 12 residues. The ends were cut back, 4 bases at V and 8 bases at J, with 8 bases in the middle. DNA of the CDR3: TGTGCCAGCAGTGGACCGGGGGAAAAACTGTTTTTT. Translated, it gives CASSGPGEKLFF.

The CDR3 nucleotides read TGTGCCATCAGCGCACCCGGGACTCAGAGTATGGATGAGCAGTTCTTC. Protein: CAISAPGTQSMDEQFF. This chain uses TRBV10-3 with TRBJ2-1; tentative D call: TRBD2 (6 bases). V lost 6 bases and J 8 bases, leaving 23 bases between the germline ends. The CDR3 sequence is 16 residues long. Germline V gene sequence: CDR1 ENHRY, CDR2 SYGVKD.

The chain joins TRBV6-1 to TRBJ1-5, with 7 bases identical to TRBD1. The germline V gene has CDR1 MNHNS and CDR2 SASEGT. This CDR3 has 18 amino acids. The ends lost 2 bases at V and 7 bases at J; junction bases unmatched: 17. The CDR3 nucleotides read TGTGCCAGCAGTGAAATTTTAGGAGGGGGCGGGCGTAGACAGCCCCAGCATTTT. Translating it yields CASSEILGGGGRRQPQHF.

The chain has TRBV4-2 and TRBJ1-5; D uncertain. The CDR3 covers 16 residues. The V end lost 0 bases, the J end lost 2 bases, and 11 bases lay between the germline ends. CDR1 and CDR2 from the germline V gene are LGHNA and YNFKEQ. CDR3 amino acids: CASSQETRQGNQPQHF. As DNA, the CDR3 is TGTGCCAGCAGCCAAGAAACGAGGCAAGGCAATCAGCCCCAGCATTTT.

This sequence joins TRBV19 and TRBJ2-1, with D unclear. This CDR3 spans 15 amino acids. From germline, CDR1 is LNHDA and CDR2 SQIVND (reference sequence). V was pared by 6 bases and J by 2 bases, with 14 bases between. The chain's CDR3 is CASSVLAGTYNEQFF. Written as DNA, the CDR3 is TGTGCCAGTAGCGTCCTGGCAGGCACCTACAATGAGCAGTTCTTC. Based on the CDR3 plus reference TRBV19 and TRBJ2-1, the full variable domain is DGGITQSPKYLFRKEGQNVTLSCEQNLNHDAMYWYRQDPGQGLRLIYYSQIVNDFQKGDIAEGYSVSREKKESFPLTVTSAQKNPTAFYLCASSVLAGTYNEQFFGPGTRLTVL.

The chain uses TRBV5-1 and TRBJ1-1; maybe TRBD1 (6 bases). Germline assignment: CDR1 SGHRS and CDR2 YFSETQ. The CDR3 sequence is 14 residues long. The V gene lost 0 bases and the J gene lost 2 bases, with 8 bases spanning the gap. The CDR3 DNA follows: TGCGCCAGCAGCTTGGTGACAGGAAACACTGAAGCTTTCTTT. It codes for CASSLVTGNTEAFF.

This rearrangement joins TRBV19 to TRBJ1-2; tentative D call: TRBD1 (5 bases). Trimming removed 1 base at V and 0 bases at J, with 18 bases between. The CDR3 is made up of 18 amino acids. Germline V CDR1 and CDR2: LNHDA, SQIVND (reference sequence). The CDR3 nucleotides read TGTGCCAGTAGTATAGCCTCAGGGACTTTAAAAGCTAACTATGGCTACACCTTC. As protein: CASSIASGTLKANYGYTF. The full variable domain, its missing parts supplied by reference TRBV19 and TRBJ1-2, is DGGITQSPKYLFRKEGQNVTLSCEQNLNHDAMYWYRQDPGQGLRLIYYSQIVNDFQKGDIAEGYSVSREKKESFPLTVTSAQKNPTAFYLCASSIASGTLKANYGYTFGSGTRLTVV.

This clone was seen a few times. V gene TRBV24-1 combines with J gene TRBJ2-3, with 12 bases that match TRBD2. Germline trimming cut 8 bases from V and 4 bases from J; bases unmatched to any gene: 3. CDR3 length: 14 residues. Germline V gene lookup returns CDR1 KGHDR and CDR2 SFDVKD. The CDR3 loop reads CATTSGGAADTQYF. In nucleotides, the CDR3 is TGTGCCACCACTAGCGGGGGGGCGGCAGATACGCAGTATTTT.

The chain couples TRBV6-5 to TRBJ2-1; D is undetermined. Germline CDR1 is MNHEY and CDR2 is SVGAGI. V dropped 5 bases and J dropped 3 bases, with 11 bases sitting between them. The CDR3 sequence is 14 residues long. CDR3 in amino acids: CASSNLNSYNEQFF. The CDR3 bases are TGTGCCAGCAGTAACCTCAACAGCTACAATGAGCAGTTCTTC.

Written as DNA, the CDR3 is TGTGCCAGCAGCATGGGGACAGGGTTTTACACCGGGGAGCTGTTTTTT. It codes for CASSMGTGFYTGELFF. The V gene is TRBV7-9, the J gene TRBJ2-2; 9 bases map to TRBD1. CDR3 length: 16 amino acids. CDR1 is SEHNR and CDR2 is FQNEAQ in the germline V gene (reference sequence). J gave up 3 bases and V 5 bases, and 7 bases lay outside the gene matches.

The chain is built from TRBV7-6 and TRBJ2-7, with no clear D. Trimming shortened V by 1 base and J by 3 bases, and 7 bases separated the two germline ends. Germline-derived CDR1 and CDR2 are SGHVS and FNYEAQ. CDR3 length: 13 residues. Here the CDR3 DNA reads TGTGCCAGCAGCTTAGACAGATACTACGAGCAGTACTTC. It encodes CASSLDRYYEQYF.

The V call is TRBV21-1, the J call TRBJ2-7; the D call in the table, TRBD2, was not verified against the DNA. TRBV21-1 is annotated as a pseudogene. This CDR3 region has 14 residues. The CDR3 spells CASSDQAGDYEQYF. The DNA of the CDR3 is TGTGCCAGCAGCGACCAAGCGGGGGACTACGAGCAGTACTTC.

The rearrangement links TRBV7-9 to TRBJ1-5, with TRBD1 matching 9 bases. The CDR3 sequence is 15 residues long. Germline loops: CDR1 SEHNR, CDR2 FQNEAQ (reference sequence). Germline trimming cut 5 bases from V and 5 bases from J; bases unmatched to any gene: 7. The DNA for the CDR3 is TGTGCCAGCAGCCTGGGACAGGGAATCGATCAGCCCCAGCATTTT. Translated: CASSLGQGIDQPQHF.

In DNA form, the CDR3 reads TGTGCCAGCAGCCAGGCCCCCCACAATGAGCAGTTCTTC. Its translation is CASSQAPHNEQFF. This chain uses TRBV4-2 with TRBJ2-1, with D uncertain. Between the trimmed V and J ends, which lost 3 bases and 5 bases, there was a span of 8 bases. This CDR3 is built from 13 residues. Germline lookup yields CDR1 LGHNA and CDR2 YNFKEQ.

The chain uses TRBV18 and TRBJ1-2; D remains ambiguous. The germline V gene encodes CDR1 KGHSH and CDR2 LQKENI. The CDR3 extends over 14 amino acids. The V end lost 6 bases, the J end lost 0 bases, and 11 bases lay between the germline ends. The CDR3 DNA sequence: TGTGCCAGCTCCGGGGAGGGAGCTAACTATGGCTACACCTTC. It yields the protein CASSGEGANYGYTF.

This chain uses TRBV2 with TRBJ1-1; TRBD1 matches at 11 bases. CDR1 and CDR2 (germline): SNHLY, FYNNEI. The CDR3 has 14 residues. The trim removed 6 bases at V and 5 bases at J, leaving 5 bases unmatched. DNA of the CDR3: TGTGCCAGCAGGAGGGGACAGGGGGAGACTGAAGCTTTCTTT. This sequence encodes CASRRGQGETEAFF.

J is TRBJ1-6 and V is TRBV3-1 (or the pseudogene TRBV3-2); 9 bases line up with TRBD1. Germline loops: CDR1 LGHDT, CDR2 YNNKEL (reference sequence). CDR3 length: 16 amino acids. Losses at the gene ends were 2 bases for V and 7 bases for J; bases not matched to a gene: 6. The CDR3 bases are TGTGCCAGCAGCCAAAGCCCCGGGACAGGGAATTCACCCCTCCACTTT. This translates into CASSQSPGTGNSPLHF.

The V and J genes are TRBV7-3 and TRBJ2-1, with D possibly matching TRBD2 (7 bases). The CDR3 loop spans 14 amino acids. The V end was cut by 5 bases, the J end by 5 bases, with 13 bases between. CDR1 is SGHTA, CDR2 FQGTGA, per germline. The CDR3 DNA is TGTGCCAGCAGCCTCAGGGGAGGGAACAATGAGCAGTTCTTC. Residues: CASSLRGGNNEQFF. Using reference TRBV7-3 and TRBJ2-1 for the parts outside the CDR3, the full variable domain is GAGVSQTPSNKVTEKGKYVELRCDPISGHTALYWYRQSLGQGPEFLIYFQGTGAADDSGLPNDRFFAVRPEGSVSTLKIQRTERGDSAVYLCASSLRGGNNEQFFGPGTRLTVL.

This chain joins TRBV6-2 or TRBV6-3 and TRBJ2-2; no clear D gene. The germline gives CDR1 MNHEY, CDR2 SVGEGT. V shed 5 bases and J shed 5 bases, with 6 bases lying between them. The CDR3 is 12 amino acids. The CDR3 loop is CASSRVTGELFF. In DNA, the CDR3 is TGTGCCAGCAGTCGAGTTACCGGGGAGCTGTTTTTT.